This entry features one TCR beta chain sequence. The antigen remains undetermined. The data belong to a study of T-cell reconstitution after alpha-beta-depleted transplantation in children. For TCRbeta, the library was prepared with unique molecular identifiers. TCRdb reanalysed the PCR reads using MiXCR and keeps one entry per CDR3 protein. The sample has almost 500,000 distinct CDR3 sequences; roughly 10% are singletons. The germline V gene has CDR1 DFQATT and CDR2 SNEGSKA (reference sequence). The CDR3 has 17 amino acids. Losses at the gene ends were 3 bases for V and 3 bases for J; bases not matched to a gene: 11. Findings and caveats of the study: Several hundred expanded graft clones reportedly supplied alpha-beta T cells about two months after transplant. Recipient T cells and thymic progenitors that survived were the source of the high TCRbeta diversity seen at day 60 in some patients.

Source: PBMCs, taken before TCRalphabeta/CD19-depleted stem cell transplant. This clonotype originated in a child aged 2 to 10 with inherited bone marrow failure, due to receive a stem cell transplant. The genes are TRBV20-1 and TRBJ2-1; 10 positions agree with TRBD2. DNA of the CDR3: TGCAGTGCTAGTGGAGTCGAGCGGGAGGGCCACTACAATGAGCAGTTCTTC. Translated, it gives CSASGVEREGHYNEQFF.